The 6 T cell receptor beta chains below were found in one sample sequenced in a study of shared clonotypes between healthy human individuals. CD8 cells regarded as naive lacked CD45RO, were positively chosen for CCR7, and omitted terminally differentiated effector memory CD45RA+ cells. TCRdb's copy holds only in-frame clones and misses some; the assay was immunoSEQ multiplex PCR. The sample has around 2,000,000 clones, about 92% seen once; the top ten hold 1.5% to 2%. Sequenced input: naive CD8+ T cells from PBMCs. The receptors shown here come from a young man in good health. Some clones in this sample may be carry-over from other donors' samples.

A word on this clone: One end of the junction does not line up with germline, which may come from a read error. The V and J genes are TRBV10-2 and TRBJ2-7; D assignment may be TRBD1 or TRBD2 (5 bases each). The CDR3 sequence is 15 residues long. Germline V gives CDR1 WSHSY, CDR2 SAAADI. The CDR3 protein is CASTEDGTEYYEQYF. The CDR3 DNA follows: TGCGCCAGCACTGAGGACGGGACCGAGTACTACGAGCAGTACTTC.

This chain joins TRBV16 and TRBJ2-3; the D is unclear. The CDR3 extends over 13 amino acids. The V gene's germline CDR1 is KGHSY and CDR2 FQNENV. The V gene lost 0 bases and the J gene lost 6 bases, with 7 bases spanning the gap. In nucleotides, the CDR3 is TGTGCCAGCAGCCAATCGTTACAGGATACGCAGTATTTT. It is translated as CASSQSLQDTQYF. The full variable domain, in which reference TRBV16 and TRBJ2-3 provide the parts outside the CDR3, is GEEVAQTPKHLVRGEGQKAKLYCAPIKGHSYVFWYQQVLKNEFKFLISFQNENVFDETGMPKERFSAKCLPNSPCSLEIQATKLEDSAVYFCASSQSLQDTQYFGPGTRLTVL.

The chain employs TRBV6-5 and TRBJ1-2; no reliable D call. The V and J ends lost 6 bases and 2 bases respectively, with 13 bases between them. This CDR3 has 14 amino acids. Germline CDR1 is MNHEY and CDR2 is SVGAGI. Here the CDR3 DNA reads TGTGCCAGCAGCCCCCGGGGAAGAAACTATGGCTACACCTTC. The encoded protein is CASSPRGRNYGYTF.

This chain uses TRBV10-1 with TRBJ2-2; 9 nucleotides agree with TRBD1. CDR3 length: 15 residues. V lost 6 bases, J lost 5 bases, and 7 bases stayed unmatched. The germline V gene has CDR1 WNHNN and CDR2 SYGVQD (reference sequence). The CDR3 protein is CASSPGTGKTGELFF. In DNA, the CDR3 is TGCGCCAGCAGCCCAGGGACAGGGAAGACCGGGGAGCTGTTTTTT.

This chain uses TRBV6-1 with TRBJ2-7; perhaps TRBD2 as D (5 bases). Trimming stripped 2 bases from V and 0 bases from J, with 20 bases between. In germline, CDR1 is MNHNS, CDR2 SASEGT. The length of the CDR3 is 18 residues. The CDR3 coding sequence is TGTGCCAGCAGTGAACGGGTCCCCGCCTGGGGAGCCTCCTACGAGCAGTACTTC. This sequence encodes CASSERVPAWGASYEQYF.

The J gene is TRBJ2-3, the V gene TRBV7-9, with D tentatively TRBD1 or TRBD2 (5 bases each). In germline, CDR1 is SEHNR, CDR2 FQNEAQ (reference sequence). The CDR3 length is 15 residues. The ends were cut back, 6 bases at V and 5 bases at J, with 18 bases in the middle. DNA for the CDR3: TGTGCCAGCAGACCTCCGATTGTGGGGGTAGATACGCAGTATTTT. It translates to CASRPPIVGVDTQYF.